This T cell receptor (beta chain) stems from a study of patients and donors after allogeneic stem cell transplantation (dated by TCRdb to the early 2020s). In the case of this clonotype: What antigen it recognizes has not been identified. Base qualities are missing; no much larger clone stands one base away.

Library preparation used RT-PCR. Instrument on record: NextSeq 550. Using fastp trimming at Q25 and MiXCR clonotype assembly, TCRdb reanalyzed the public sequencing data and kept in-frame beta chains. Duplicate CDR3 protein sequences are folded into a single record with the most common DNA and genes. For this sample there are 800,000 to 1,000,000 distinct CDR3 sequences; roughly 18% appear just once. Of the sample, 6% is held by the ten largest clones. The TCR comes from a human donor who was either an allogeneic HSCT recipient or a stem cell or donor lymphocyte infusion donor (not recorded which). It is not recorded whose cells these are; they may come from a transplant donor. The sample comprised blood, either unsorted or a sorted T cell fraction (not recorded which).

In nucleotide form, the sequence is TGTGCCAGCAGCTTGGACGGAGAGGGGTCCTACGAGCAGTACTTC. It codes for CASSLDGEGSYEQYF. In this chain, TRBV7-2 is recombined with TRBJ2-7; the D call could be TRBD1 or TRBD2, with each sharing 5 bases. CDR3 length: 15 amino acids, cysteine to phenylalanine. The only DNA kept is the CDR3, 45 bases in frame from the first base. V is pared back by 3 bases and J by 1 base, with 13 bases lying between the germline termini. Reading the germline V gene gives CDR1 SGHTA and CDR2 FQGNSA.